This T cell receptor beta chain was identified during a study of OX40 agonist ivuxolimab in advanced cancers. Study-level findings and limits: Normalized expansion of T-cell clones was also low for some nonresponders. At 0.1 to 3.0 mg/kg and by week 6, CD4+ and CD8+ T cells in the blood had expanded clonally.

As to this clone: The antigen remains undetermined. This same CDR3 is encoded by further DNA sequences in the sample.

Deletions cut 0 bases from V and 3 bases from J, with 7 bases between. Germline V gene lookup returns CDR1 SGHNT and CDR2 YYREEE (reference sequence). The CDR3 is 13 residues long. The table came from immunoSEQ multiplex PCR; TCRdb's copy has only in-frame clones and leaves some out. The sample shows 25,000 to 30,000 clones, roughly 80% of them seen only once. This chain uses TRBV5-4 with TRBJ2-7, with D uncertain. Here the sequenced sample was CD4+ or CD8+ T cells sorted from blood, taken in a trial of the OX40 agonist ivuxolimab. The sequence derives from an adult with an advanced solid tumor such as melanoma, head and neck, liver or kidney cancer. CDR3 in amino acids: CASSLVGDYEQYF. As DNA, the CDR3 is TGTGCCAGCAGCTTGGTTGGGGACTACGAGCAGTACTTC.